The source of this TCR beta chain is a study of early T cells in non-severe SARS-CoV-2 infection. TCRdb re-analysed the 5' RACE reads in MiXCR, keeping a single row per CDR3 protein. The sample includes approximately 39,000 distinct CDR3 sequences, under 5% of them seen just once. Germline trimming cut 6 bases from V and 6 bases from J; bases unmatched to any gene: 7. The CDR3 has 15 amino acids. This clonotype was seen only a few times. J is TRBJ2-2 and V is TRBV12-3 or TRBV12-4, with 10 bases lining up with TRBD2. This TCR came from an adult who was a healthcare worker with PCR-confirmed SARS-CoV-2 infection or an uninfected control (not recorded which). The sequencing input was whole blood. The CDR3 loop reads CASSLSGGPSGELFF. DNA for the CDR3: TGTGCCAGCAGCCTTAGCGGGGGGCCGTCCGGGGAGCTGTTTTTT.